The clone carrying this TCR beta chain was seen just once. Antigen unknown. The data stem from a study of tumor-infiltrating lymphocytes in localized non-small cell lung cancer. Produced via immunoSEQ multiplex PCR; TCRdb's table is partial and in-frame only. The profile shows about 13,000 clones, 55% to 70% of them singletons. Regarding the study as a whole: Tumor T-cell fraction from TCR sequencing was not associated with recurrence-free survival (p = 0.61). Different pieces of the same tissue went to different assays, confounding technical variation with intratumor heterogeneity.

The TCR was taken from a human donor with non-small cell lung cancer. The sequenced material came from lung tumor tissue.

CDR3 sequence: CASSLAQGARYEQYF. The CDR3 DNA reads as TGTGCCAGCAGCTTAGCGCAAGGGGCGAGATACGAGCAGTACTTC. The chain has TRBV11-1 and TRBJ2-7; TRBD1 is a possible D gene (5 bases). The V gene lost 0 bases and the J gene lost 4 bases, with 13 bases spanning the gap. Germline CDR1 reads SGHAT; CDR2 reads FQDESV (reference sequence). This CDR3 contains 15 residues.